Shown below are 13 T cell receptor beta chains from a single sample sequenced in a study of blood T cell repertoires in COVID-19. Sequencing was performed with immunoSEQ multiplex PCR; in TCRdb, only in-frame clones are kept and a portion is missing. The profile shows fewer than 150,000 clones, approximately 85% of them singletons. Sequencing was done on a sample of peripheral blood. Receptors were obtained from a human donor in a cohort sampled during active COVID-19.

The rearrangement uses TRBV11-2 and TRBJ1-1, with D hard to call. The CDR3 runs to 16 residues. V lost 3 bases to trimming and J lost 1 base, with 15 bases between them. Germline V lookup: CDR1 SGHAT, CDR2 FQNNGV. As DNA, the CDR3 is TGTGCCAGCAGCTTGGAAGGAGGAGTGTCGAACACTGAAGCTTTCTTT. Amino acids: CASSLEGGVSNTEAFF.

In DNA form, the CDR3 reads TGCGCCAGCAGCTTCATGACAGGGGGTGATACTGAAGCTTTCTTT. It translates to CASSFMTGGDTEAFF. The chain recombines TRBV5-1 with TRBJ1-1; 9 bases line up with TRBD1. The CDR3 loop spans 15 amino acids. Germline CDR1 reads SGHRS; CDR2 reads YFSETQ. Trimming at V came to 2 bases and at J to 5 bases, leaving 7 bases not matched to a gene.

Concerning this clone itself: The sample contains more than one DNA sequence encoding this CDR3. The genes are TRBV5-5 and TRBJ2-1; possible D gene TRBD1, 6 bases. V lost 2 bases and J lost 5, with 14 bases in between. The CDR3 runs to 15 residues. CDR1 SGHKS and CDR2 YYEKEE come from the germline V gene (reference sequence). CDR3 coding DNA: TGTGCCAGCAGCTTCGAGGACAGAACTGACAATGAGCAGTTCTTC. Its translation is CASSFEDRTDNEQFF.

V and J are TRBV4-1 and TRBJ1-3; D might be TRBD1 (5 bases). The CDR3 consists of 17 residues. V was trimmed by 2 bases and J by 0 bases, leaving 14 bases between them. Germline assignment: CDR1 MGHRA and CDR2 YSYEKL. For the CDR3, the DNA is TGCGCCAGCAGCCAACGTTCGACAGCCAACTCTGGAAACACCATATATTTT. The encoded protein is CASSQRSTANSGNTIYF.

The CDR3 loop is CASSEMDSQGRGYTF. In nucleotides, the CDR3 is TGTGCCAGCAGTGAGATGGACAGTCAAGGTCGGGGCTACACCTTC. The genes are TRBV6-1 and TRBJ1-2; D might be TRBD1 (6 bases). CDR1 is MNHNS, CDR2 SASEGT, per germline. The V gene lost 3 bases and the J gene lost 8 bases, with 19 bases spanning the gap. The CDR3 sequence is 15 residues long.

V gene TRBV9 combines with J gene TRBJ2-2; D possibly corresponds to TRBD2 (7 bases). V gave up 0 bases and J gave up 3 bases, with 12 bases separating them. The CDR3 totals 16 residues. In germline, CDR1 is SGDLS, CDR2 YYNGEE. The CDR3 here is CASSVDGGAHTGELFF. The CDR3 DNA is TGTGCCAGCAGCGTAGATGGGGGGGCGCACACCGGGGAGCTGTTTTTT.

Details on this clone: Other DNA sequences in the sample encode the same CDR3. The V and J genes are TRBV29-1 and TRBJ1-2; D is uncertain. Trimming stripped 3 bases from V and 4 bases from J, with 3 bases between. The CDR3 sequence is 10 residues long. The germline CDR1 and CDR2 sequences are SQVTM and ANQGSEA. This CDR3 is CSVDSYGYTF. CDR3 sequence (DNA): TGCAGCGTTGACAGCTATGGCTACACCTTC.

To note about this clone: Other DNA sequences from this sample encode an identical CDR3 as well. V gene TRBV19 combines with J gene TRBJ2-1, with D possibly being TRBD2 (5 bases). This CDR3 is 13 amino acids long. Per germline, CDR1 LNHDA and CDR2 SQIVND (reference sequence). Trimming cost V 1 base and J 4 bases, with 5 bases left between them. As DNA, the CDR3 is TGTGCCAGTAGTATAGGCGGGTACAATGAGCAGTTCTTC. Amino acid sequence: CASSIGGYNEQFF.

This rearrangement joins TRBV9 to TRBJ1-1; 7 bases are a match to TRBD1. This CDR3 is built from 13 residues. Trimming took 3 bases from V and 3 from J; bases not matched to a gene: 2. Germline-derived CDR1 and CDR2 are SGDLS and YYNGEE. This CDR3 is CASSDRGDTEAFF. CDR3 sequence (DNA): TGTGCCAGCAGCGACAGGGGAGACACTGAAGCTTTCTTT.

V and J are TRBV20-1 and TRBJ1-1; no firm D call. Germline V gene sequence: CDR1 DFQATT, CDR2 SNEGSKA (reference sequence). V gave up 6 bases and J gave up 4 bases, with 9 bases separating them. The CDR3 consists of 11 residues. The CDR3 nucleotides are TGCAGTGCAGGGAGGGTCACTGAAGCTTTCTTT. Amino acids: CSAGRVTEAFF.

This chain uses TRBV3-1 (or the pseudogene TRBV3-2) with TRBJ2-1, with a possible D match to TRBD1 (6 bases). CDR1 is LGHDT, CDR2 YNNKEL, per germline (reference sequence). The CDR3 is 13 amino acids. The ends were cut back, 3 bases at V and 8 bases at J, with 11 bases in the middle. The CDR3 protein is CASSQDSGDEQFF. The CDR3 DNA reads as TGTGCCAGCAGCCAGGACAGTGGGGATGAGCAGTTCTTC.

This clone showed up many times. V usage is TRBV3-1 (or the pseudogene TRBV3-2) and J usage is TRBJ2-3; 7 bases are a match to TRBD1. The CDR3 extends over 14 amino acids. Losses at the gene ends were 3 bases for V and 2 bases for J; bases not matched to a gene: 2. In germline, CDR1 is LGHDT, CDR2 YNNKEL (reference sequence). Here the CDR3 reads CASSQGQFTDTQYF. The CDR3 region has the DNA TGTGCCAGCAGCCAGGGACAGTTCACAGATACGCAGTATTTT.

The table lists this clone with a count of one. This chain links TRBV29-1 with TRBJ1-2; 9 bases map to TRBD1. The trim removed 4 bases at V and 5 bases at J, leaving 2 bases unmatched. There are 12 residues in the CDR3. Looked up from germline, CDR1 is SQVTM and CDR2 is ANQGSEA. The CDR3 loop reads CSVGDRVYGYTF. In nucleotides, the CDR3 is TGCAGCGTTGGGGACAGGGTGTATGGCTACACCTTC.